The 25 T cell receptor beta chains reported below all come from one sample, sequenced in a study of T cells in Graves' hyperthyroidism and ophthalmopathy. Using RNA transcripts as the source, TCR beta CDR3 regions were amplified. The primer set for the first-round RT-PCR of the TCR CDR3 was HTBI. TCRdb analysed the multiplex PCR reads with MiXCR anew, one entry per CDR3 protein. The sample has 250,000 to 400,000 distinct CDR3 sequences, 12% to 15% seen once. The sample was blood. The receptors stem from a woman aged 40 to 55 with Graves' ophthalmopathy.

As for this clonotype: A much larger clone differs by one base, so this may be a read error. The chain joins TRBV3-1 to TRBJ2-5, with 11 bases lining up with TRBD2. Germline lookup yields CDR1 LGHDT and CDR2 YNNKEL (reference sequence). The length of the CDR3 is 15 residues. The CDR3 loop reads CACSHLAGGGETQYF. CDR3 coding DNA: TGTGCCTGCAGCCATCTAGCGGGGGGAGGAGAGACCCAGTACTTC.

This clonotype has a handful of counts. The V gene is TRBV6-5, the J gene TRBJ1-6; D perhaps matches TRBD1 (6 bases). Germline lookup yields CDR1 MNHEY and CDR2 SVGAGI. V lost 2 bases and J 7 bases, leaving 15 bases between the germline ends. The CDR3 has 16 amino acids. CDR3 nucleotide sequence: TGTGCCAGCAGTTACGGTTCGGGACAAGGGAATTCACCCCTCCACTTT. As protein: CASSYGSGQGNSPLHF.

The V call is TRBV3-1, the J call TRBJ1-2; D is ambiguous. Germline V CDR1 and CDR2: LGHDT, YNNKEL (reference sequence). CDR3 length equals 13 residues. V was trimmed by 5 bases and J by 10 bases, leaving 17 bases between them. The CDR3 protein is CASSGDGSVFYTF. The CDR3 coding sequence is TGTGCCAGCAGCGGAGACGGCTCTGTTTTCTACACCTTC.

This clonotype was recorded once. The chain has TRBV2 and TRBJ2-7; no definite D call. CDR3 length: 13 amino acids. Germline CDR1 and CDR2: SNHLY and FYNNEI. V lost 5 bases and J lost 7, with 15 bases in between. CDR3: CASSTDGHNEQYF. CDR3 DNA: TGTGCCAGCAGTACGGACGGGCACAATGAGCAGTACTTC.

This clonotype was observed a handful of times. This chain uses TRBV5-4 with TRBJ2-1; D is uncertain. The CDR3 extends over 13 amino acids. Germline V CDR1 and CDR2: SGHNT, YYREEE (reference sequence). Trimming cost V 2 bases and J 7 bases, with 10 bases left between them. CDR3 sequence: CASSFGSGNEQFF. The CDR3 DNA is TGTGCCAGCAGCTTTGGGTCCGGGAATGAGCAGTTCTTC.

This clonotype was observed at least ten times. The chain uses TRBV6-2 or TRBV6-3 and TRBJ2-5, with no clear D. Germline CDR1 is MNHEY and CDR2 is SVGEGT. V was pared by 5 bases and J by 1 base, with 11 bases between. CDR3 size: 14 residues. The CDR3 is CASSIRTRQETQYF. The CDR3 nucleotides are TGTGCCAGCAGTATCCGGACGCGCCAAGAGACCCAGTACTTC.

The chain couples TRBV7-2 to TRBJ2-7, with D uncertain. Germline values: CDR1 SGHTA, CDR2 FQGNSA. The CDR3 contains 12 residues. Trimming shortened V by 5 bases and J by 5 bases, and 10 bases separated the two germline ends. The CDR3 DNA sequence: TGTGCCAGCAGCCGGGCTACCAACGAGCAGTACTTC. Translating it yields CASSRATNEQYF.

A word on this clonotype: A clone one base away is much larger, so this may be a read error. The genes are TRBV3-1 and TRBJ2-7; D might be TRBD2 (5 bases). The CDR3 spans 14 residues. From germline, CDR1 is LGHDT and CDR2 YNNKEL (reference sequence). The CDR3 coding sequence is TGTGCCAGCAGCCGCCAACCTGGCGACTACGAGCAGCACTTC. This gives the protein CASSRQPGDYEQHF.

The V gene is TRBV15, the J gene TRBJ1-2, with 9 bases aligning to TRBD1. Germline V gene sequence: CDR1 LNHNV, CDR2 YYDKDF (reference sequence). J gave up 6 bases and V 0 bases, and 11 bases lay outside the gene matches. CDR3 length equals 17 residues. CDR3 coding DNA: TGTGCCACCAGCAGAGATCTCTTAGGACAGGGGTTCCATGGCTACACCTTC. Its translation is CATSRDLLGQGFHGYTF.

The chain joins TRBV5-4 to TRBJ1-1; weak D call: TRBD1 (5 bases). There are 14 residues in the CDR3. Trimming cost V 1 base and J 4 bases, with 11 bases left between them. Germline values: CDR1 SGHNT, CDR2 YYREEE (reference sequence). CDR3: CASSLSQGSTEAFF. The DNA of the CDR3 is TGTGCCAGCAGCTTGAGTCAGGGTTCCACTGAAGCTTTCTTT.

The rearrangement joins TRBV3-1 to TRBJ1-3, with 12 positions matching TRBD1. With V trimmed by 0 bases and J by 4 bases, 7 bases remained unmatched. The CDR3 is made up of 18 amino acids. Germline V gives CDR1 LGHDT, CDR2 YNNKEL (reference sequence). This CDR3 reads CASSQDWGQGAGGNTIYF. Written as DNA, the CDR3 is TGTGCCAGCAGCCAAGATTGGGGACAGGGGGCTGGAGGAAACACCATATATTTT.

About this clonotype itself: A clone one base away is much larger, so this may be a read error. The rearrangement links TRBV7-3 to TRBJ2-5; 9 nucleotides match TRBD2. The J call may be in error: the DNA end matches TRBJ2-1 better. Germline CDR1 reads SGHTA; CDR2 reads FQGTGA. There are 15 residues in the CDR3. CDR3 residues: CASSCPPGLAETQFF. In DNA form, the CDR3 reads TGTGCCAGCAGCTGTCCCCCGGGACTAGCAGAGACCCAGTTCTTC.

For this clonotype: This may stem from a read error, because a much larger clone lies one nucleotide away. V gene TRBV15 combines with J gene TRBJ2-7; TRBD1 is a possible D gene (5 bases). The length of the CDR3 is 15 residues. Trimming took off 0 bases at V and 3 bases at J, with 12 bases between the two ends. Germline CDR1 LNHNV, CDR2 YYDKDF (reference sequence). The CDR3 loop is CATSREDGASYEQYF. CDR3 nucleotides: TGTGCCACCAGCAGAGAAGATGGGGCGAGCTACGAGCAGTACTTC.

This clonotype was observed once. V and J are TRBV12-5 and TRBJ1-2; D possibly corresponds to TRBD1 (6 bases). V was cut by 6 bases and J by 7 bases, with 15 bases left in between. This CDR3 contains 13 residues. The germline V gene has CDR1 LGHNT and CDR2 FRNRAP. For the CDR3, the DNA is TGTGCTAGTGGCGTCCAAAACAGGGCTGGCTACACCTTC. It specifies CASGVQNRAGYTF.

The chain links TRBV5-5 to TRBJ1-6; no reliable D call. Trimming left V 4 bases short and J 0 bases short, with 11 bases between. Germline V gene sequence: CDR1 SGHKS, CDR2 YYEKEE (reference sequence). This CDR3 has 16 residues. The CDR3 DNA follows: TGTGCCAGCAGCCAGCCCGCCAGCTCCTATAATTCACCCCTCCACTTT. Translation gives CASSQPASSYNSPLHF.

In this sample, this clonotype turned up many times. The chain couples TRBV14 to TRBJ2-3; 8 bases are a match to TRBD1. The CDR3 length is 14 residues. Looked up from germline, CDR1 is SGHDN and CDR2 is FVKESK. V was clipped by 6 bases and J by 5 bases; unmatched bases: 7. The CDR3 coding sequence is TGTGCCAGCAGTAAGCAGGGGGCCCAAGATACGCAGTATTTT. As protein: CASSKQGAQDTQYF.

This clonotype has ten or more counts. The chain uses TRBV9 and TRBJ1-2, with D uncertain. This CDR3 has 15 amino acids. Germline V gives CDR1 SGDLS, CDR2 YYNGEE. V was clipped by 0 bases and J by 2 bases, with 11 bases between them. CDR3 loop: CASSVEQSANYGYTF. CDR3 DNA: TGTGCCAGCAGCGTAGAACAGTCCGCGAACTATGGCTACACCTTC.

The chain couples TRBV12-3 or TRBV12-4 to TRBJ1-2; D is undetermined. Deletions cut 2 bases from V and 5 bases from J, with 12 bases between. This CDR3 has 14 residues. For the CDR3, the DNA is TGTGCCAGCAGTTTATTGGGCGGACCTTATGGCTACACCTTC. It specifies CASSLLGGPYGYTF.

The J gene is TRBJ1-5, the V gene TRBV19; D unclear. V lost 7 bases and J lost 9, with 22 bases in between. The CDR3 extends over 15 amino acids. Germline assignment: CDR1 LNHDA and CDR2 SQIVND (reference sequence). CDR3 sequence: CASTSKSRRGWPQHF. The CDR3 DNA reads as TGTGCCAGTACCAGCAAATCAAGGCGAGGTTGGCCCCAGCATTTT.

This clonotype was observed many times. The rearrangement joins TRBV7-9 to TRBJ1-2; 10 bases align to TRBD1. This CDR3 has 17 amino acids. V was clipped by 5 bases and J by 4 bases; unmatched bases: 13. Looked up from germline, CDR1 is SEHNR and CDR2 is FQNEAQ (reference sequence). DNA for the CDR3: TGTGCCAGCAGCGCGCCCCGGGACAGGGGATCTGCCTATGGCTACACCTTC. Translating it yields CASSAPRDRGSAYGYTF.

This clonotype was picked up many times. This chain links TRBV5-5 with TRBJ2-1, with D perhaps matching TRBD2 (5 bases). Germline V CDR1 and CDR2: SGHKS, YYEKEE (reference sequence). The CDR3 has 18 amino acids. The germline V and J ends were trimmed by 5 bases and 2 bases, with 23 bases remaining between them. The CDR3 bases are TGTGCCAGCAGTCCGACTACGGGGTTGCGGGCACCCTACAATGAGCAGTTCTTC. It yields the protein CASSPTTGLRAPYNEQFF.

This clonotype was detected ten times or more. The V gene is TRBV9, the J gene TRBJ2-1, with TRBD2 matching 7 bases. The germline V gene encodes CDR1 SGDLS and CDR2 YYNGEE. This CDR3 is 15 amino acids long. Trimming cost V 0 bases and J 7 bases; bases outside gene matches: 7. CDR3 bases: TGTGCCAGCAGCGTAGGTTCTAGCGGAAGGAATGAGCAGTTCTTC. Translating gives CASSVGSSGRNEQFF. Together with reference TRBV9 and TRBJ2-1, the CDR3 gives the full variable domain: DSGVTQTPKHLITATGQRVTLRCSPRSGDLSVYWYQQSLDQGLQFLIQYYNGEERAKGNILERFSAQQFPDLHSELNLSSLELGDSALYFCASSVGSSGRNEQFFGPGTRLTVL.

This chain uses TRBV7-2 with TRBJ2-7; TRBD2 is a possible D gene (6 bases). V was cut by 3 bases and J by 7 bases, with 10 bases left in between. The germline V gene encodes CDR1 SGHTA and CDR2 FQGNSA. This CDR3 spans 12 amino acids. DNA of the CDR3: TGTGCCAGCAGCTTCACGGACTATGAGCAGTACTTC. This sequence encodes CASSFTDYEQYF.

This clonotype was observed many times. The CDR3 loop is CASSLSGGGKETQYF. CDR3 coding DNA: TGTGCCAGCAGCTTATCCGGGGGGGGGAAAGAGACCCAGTACTTC. The rearrangement joins TRBV7-9 to TRBJ2-5, with TRBD2 identical over 8 bases. J gave up 3 bases and V 2 bases, and 5 bases lay outside the gene matches. The CDR3 sequence is 15 residues long. CDR1 is SEHNR and CDR2 is FQNEAQ in the germline V gene (reference sequence). Filled out from reference TRBV7-9 and TRBJ2-5, the complete variable domain reads DTGVSQNPRHKITKRGQNVTFRCDPISEHNRLYWYRQTLGQGPEFLTYFQNEAQLEKSRLLSDRFSAERPKGSFSTLEIQRTEQGDSAMYLCASSLSGGGKETQYFGPGTRLLVL.

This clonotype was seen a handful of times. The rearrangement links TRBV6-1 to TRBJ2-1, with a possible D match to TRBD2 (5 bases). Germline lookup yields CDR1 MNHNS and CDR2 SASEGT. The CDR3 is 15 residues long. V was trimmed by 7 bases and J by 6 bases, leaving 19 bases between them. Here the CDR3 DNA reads TGTGCCAGCATAATAAGGAAGGCACTAGGCAATGAGCAGTTCTTC. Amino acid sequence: CASIIRKALGNEQFF.